This T cell receptor beta chain was captured in a study of blood T cell repertoires in COVID-19. Whole-study context: Sample material is recorded as cDNA or gDNA derived from T cells, B-cell-depleted T cells, or PBMCs.

Clones were read by immunoSEQ multiplex PCR, and TCRdb kept only the in-frame ones, dropping some. The sample has 400,000 to 500,000 clones; around 87% are singletons. CDR1 is KGHDR and CDR2 is SFDVKD in the germline V gene. V gave up 7 bases and J gave up 0 bases, with 14 bases separating them. There are 15 residues in the CDR3. In assigning cohorts, the study relied on participant-reported clinical history. The chain has TRBV24-1 and TRBJ1-2; D may be TRBD1 (5 bases). The sample was PBMCs or T cells enriched from blood (not recorded which). The sequence was obtained from a woman aged 35 to 49 who had recovered from COVID-19. CDR3 DNA: TGTGCCACCAGGGGGAAGGGGATAACTAACTATGGCTACACCTTC. Its translation: CATRGKGITNYGYTF.